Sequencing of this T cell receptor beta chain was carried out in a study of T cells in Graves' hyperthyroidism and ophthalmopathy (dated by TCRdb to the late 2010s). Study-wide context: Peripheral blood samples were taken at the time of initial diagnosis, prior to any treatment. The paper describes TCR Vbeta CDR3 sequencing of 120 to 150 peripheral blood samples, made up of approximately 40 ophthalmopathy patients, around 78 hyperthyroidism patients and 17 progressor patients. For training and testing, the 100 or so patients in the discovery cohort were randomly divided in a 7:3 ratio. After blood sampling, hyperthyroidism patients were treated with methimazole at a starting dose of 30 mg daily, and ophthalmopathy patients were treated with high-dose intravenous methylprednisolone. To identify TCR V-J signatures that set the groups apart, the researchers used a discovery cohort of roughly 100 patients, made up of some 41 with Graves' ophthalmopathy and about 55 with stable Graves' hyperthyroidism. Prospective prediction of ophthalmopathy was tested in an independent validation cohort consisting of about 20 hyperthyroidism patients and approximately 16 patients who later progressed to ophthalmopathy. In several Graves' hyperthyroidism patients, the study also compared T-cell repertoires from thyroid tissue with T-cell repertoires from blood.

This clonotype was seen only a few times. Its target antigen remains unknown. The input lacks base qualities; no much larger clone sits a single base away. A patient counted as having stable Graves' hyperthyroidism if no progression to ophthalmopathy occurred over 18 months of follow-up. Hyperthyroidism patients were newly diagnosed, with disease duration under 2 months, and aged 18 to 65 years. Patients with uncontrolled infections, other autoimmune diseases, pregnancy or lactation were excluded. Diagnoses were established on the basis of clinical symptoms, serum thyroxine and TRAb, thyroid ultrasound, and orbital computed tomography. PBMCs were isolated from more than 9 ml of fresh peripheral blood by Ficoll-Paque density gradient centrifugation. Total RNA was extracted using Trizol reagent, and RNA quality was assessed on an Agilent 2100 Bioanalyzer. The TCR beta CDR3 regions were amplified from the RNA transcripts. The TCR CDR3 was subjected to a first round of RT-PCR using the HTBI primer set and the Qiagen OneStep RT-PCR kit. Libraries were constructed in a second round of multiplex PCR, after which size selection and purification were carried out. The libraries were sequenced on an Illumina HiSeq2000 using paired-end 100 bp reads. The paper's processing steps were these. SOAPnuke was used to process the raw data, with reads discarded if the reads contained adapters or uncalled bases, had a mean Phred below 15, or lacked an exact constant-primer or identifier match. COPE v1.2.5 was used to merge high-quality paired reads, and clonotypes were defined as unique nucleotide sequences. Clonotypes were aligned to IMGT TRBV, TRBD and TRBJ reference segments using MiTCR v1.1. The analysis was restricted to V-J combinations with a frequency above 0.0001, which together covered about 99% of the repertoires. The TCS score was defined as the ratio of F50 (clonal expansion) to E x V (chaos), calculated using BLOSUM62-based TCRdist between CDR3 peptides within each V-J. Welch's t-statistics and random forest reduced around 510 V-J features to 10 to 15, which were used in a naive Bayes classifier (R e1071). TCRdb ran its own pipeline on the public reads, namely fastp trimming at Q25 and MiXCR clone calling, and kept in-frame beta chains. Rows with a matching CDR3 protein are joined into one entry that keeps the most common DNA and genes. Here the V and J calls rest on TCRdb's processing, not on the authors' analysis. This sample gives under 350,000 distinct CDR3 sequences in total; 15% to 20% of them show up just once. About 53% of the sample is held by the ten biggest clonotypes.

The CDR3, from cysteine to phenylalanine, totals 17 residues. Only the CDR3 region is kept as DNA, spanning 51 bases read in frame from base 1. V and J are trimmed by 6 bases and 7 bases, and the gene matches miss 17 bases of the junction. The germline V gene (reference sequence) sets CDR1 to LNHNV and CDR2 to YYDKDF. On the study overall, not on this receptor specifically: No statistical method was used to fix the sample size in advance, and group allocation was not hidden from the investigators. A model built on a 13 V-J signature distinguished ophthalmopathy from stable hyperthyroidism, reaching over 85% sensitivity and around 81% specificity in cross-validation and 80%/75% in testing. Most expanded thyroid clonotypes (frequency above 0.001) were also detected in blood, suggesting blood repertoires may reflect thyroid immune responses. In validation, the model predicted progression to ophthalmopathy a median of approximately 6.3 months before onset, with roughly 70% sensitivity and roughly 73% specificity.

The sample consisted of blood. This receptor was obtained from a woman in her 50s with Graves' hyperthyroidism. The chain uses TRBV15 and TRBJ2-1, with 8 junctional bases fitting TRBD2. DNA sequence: TGTGCCACCAGTTCTACTCGGGAGGGGATAGCGGGGAATGAGCAGTTCTTC. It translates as CATSSTREGIAGNEQFF.